The clone carrying this TCR beta chain came up a few times. Its antigen is undetermined. The sample comes from a study of CD8 T cells in ankylosing spondylitis. From the 5' RACE reads, TCRdb called clonotypes with MiXCR, one entry per CDR3 protein. The table includes almost 400,000 distinct CDR3 sequences, 20% to 25% detected once. Broader study findings: Typical of ankylosing spondylitis blood, it appeared, was a TCR beta motif of eight highly homologous variants.

Germline loops: CDR1 MNHEY, CDR2 SVGEGT. V lost 6 bases, J lost 0 bases, and 12 bases lay in between. The CDR3 runs to 15 residues. The chain carries TRBV6-2 or TRBV6-3 and TRBJ2-1, with a weak D call TRBD2 (5 bases). The source is a male donor with ankylosing spondylitis. Sequenced sample: blood, either unsorted or a sorted T cell fraction (not recorded which). CDR3 coding DNA: TGTGCCAGCAGGGAGGACGGCGCCTCCTACAATGAGCAGTTCTTC. Residues: CASREDGASYNEQFF.